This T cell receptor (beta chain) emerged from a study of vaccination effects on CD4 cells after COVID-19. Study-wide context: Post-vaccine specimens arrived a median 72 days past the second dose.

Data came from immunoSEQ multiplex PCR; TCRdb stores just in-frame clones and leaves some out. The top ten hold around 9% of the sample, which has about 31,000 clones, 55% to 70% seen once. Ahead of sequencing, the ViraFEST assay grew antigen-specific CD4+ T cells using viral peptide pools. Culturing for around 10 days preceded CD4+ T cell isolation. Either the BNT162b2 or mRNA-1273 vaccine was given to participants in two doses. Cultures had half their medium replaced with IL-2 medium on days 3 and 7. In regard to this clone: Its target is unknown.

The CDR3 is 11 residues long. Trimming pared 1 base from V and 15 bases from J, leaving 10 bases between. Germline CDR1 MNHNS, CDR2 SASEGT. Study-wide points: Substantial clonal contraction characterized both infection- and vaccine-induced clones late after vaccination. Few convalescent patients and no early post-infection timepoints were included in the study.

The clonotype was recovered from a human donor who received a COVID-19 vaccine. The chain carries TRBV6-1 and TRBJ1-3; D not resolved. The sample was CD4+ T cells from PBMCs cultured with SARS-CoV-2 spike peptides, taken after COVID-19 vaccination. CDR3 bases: TGTGCCAGCAGTGAAGGGTTGCCAGGATATTTT. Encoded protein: CASSEGLPGYF.